A selection of T cell receptor beta chains follows, all from one sample in a study of cytomegalovirus exposure and HLA in healthy donors. Clones were read by immunoSEQ multiplex PCR, and TCRdb kept only the in-frame ones, dropping some. This sample has 90,000 to 150,000 clones, with just over 15% found just once. Sequenced: PBMCs. The source of these receptors is a woman younger than 35 in good health and CMV-seronegative. Both conserved end residues are part of each CDR3. D genes are given only for firm matches. Rows give clone size only sometimes, using once, few, many, or a class for an expanded clone.

J gene: TRBJ1-1
V gene: TRBV7-9
clone size: once
D gene: -
CDR3 protein: CASSLHTDTEAFF
CDR3 DNA: TGTGCCAGCAGCTTGCACACCGACACTGAAGCTTTCTTT

J gene: TRBJ2-7
V gene: TRBV30
clone size: -
D gene: TRBD2
CDR3 protein: CACSRGTSYEQYF
CDR3 DNA: TGTGCCTGTTCCCGCGGGACTAGCTACGAGCAGTACTTC

J gene: TRBJ1-5
V gene: TRBV10-2
clone size: -
D gene: -
CDR3 protein: CASSDTRSNQPQHF
CDR3 DNA: TGCGCCAGCAGCGACACCCGGAGCAATCAGCCCCAGCATTTT

J gene: TRBJ2-2
V gene: TRBV7-2
clone size: -
D gene: TRBD2
CDR3 protein: CASSNSGELGELFF
CDR3 DNA: TGTGCCAGCAGCAATAGCGGGGAGCTCGGGGAGCTGTTTTTT

J gene: TRBJ1-3
V gene: TRBV6-5
clone size: few
D gene: -
CDR3 protein: CASSPDRSSGNTIYF
CDR3 DNA: TGTGCCAGCAGTCCCGACAGAAGCTCTGGAAACACCATATATTTT

J gene: TRBJ2-1
V gene: TRBV1
clone size: few
D gene: -
CDR3 protein: CTSSQDPTSGGALVNNEQFF
CDR3 DNA: TGCACCAGCAGCCAAGACCCGACTAGCGGGGGGGCGTTGGTCAACAATGAGCAGTTCTTC

J gene: TRBJ1-1
V gene: TRBV7-9
clone size: few
D gene: -
CDR3 protein: CASSLGQGNTEAFF
CDR3 DNA: TGTGCCAGCAGCTTAGGGCAGGGGAACACTGAAGCTTTCTTT

J gene: TRBJ1-2
V gene: TRBV29-1
clone size: few
D gene: -
CDR3 protein: CSVAGGQGYTF
CDR3 DNA: TGCAGCGTCGCCGGAGGGCAGGGCTACACCTTC

J gene: TRBJ1-1
V gene: TRBV4-1
clone size: -
D gene: -
CDR3 protein: CASSQESAGRKAFF
CDR3 DNA: TGCGCCAGCAGCCAAGAATCCGCAGGCAGGAAAGCTTTCTTT

J gene: TRBJ1-1
V gene: TRBV9
clone size: few
D gene: TRBD1
CDR3 protein: CASSPGRGRDTEAFF
CDR3 DNA: TGTGCCAGCAGCCCGGGCAGGGGGCGGGACACTGAAGCTTTCTTT

J gene: TRBJ1-1
V gene: TRBV7-2
clone size: -
D gene: TRBD1
CDR3 protein: CASSPRQGWTEAFF
CDR3 DNA: TGTGCCAGCAGCCCGAGACAGGGGTGGACTGAAGCTTTCTTT

J gene: TRBJ2-2
V gene: TRBV19
clone size: -
D gene: TRBD2
CDR3 protein: CASSSGGRAPGELFF
CDR3 DNA: TGTGCCAGTAGTTCGGGCGGGAGGGCCCCCGGGGAGCTGTTTTTT

J gene: TRBJ2-1
V gene: TRBV4-1
clone size: -
D gene: TRBD2
CDR3 protein: CASSATIGLANYNEQFF
CDR3 DNA: TGCGCCAGCAGTGCTACGATCGGACTAGCGAACTACAATGAGCAGTTCTTC

J gene: TRBJ1-2
V gene: TRBV5-4
clone size: -
D gene: -
CDR3 protein: CASSLGRGTSYGYTF
CDR3 DNA: TGTGCCAGCAGCTTGGGAAGGGGGACCAGCTATGGCTACACCTTC

J gene: TRBJ1-5
V gene: TRBV28
clone size: few
D gene: -
CDR3 protein: CASSFEGEVQPQHF
CDR3 DNA: TGTGCCAGCAGTTTTGAAGGGGAGGTTCAGCCCCAGCATTTT

J gene: TRBJ1-1
V gene: TRBV6-5
clone size: few
D gene: -
CDR3 protein: CASSYSGLGNTEAFF
CDR3 DNA: TGTGCCAGCAGTTACTCGGGACTGGGTAACACTGAAGCTTTCTTT

J gene: TRBJ2-7
V gene: TRBV28
clone size: few
D gene: TRBD1
CDR3 protein: CASSLWSRGPDEQYF
CDR3 DNA: TGTGCCAGCAGTTTATGGAGCAGGGGGCCTGACGAGCAGTACTTC

J gene: TRBJ2-5
V gene: TRBV5-6
clone size: -
D gene: -
CDR3 protein: CASSLAHEGVQETQYF
CDR3 DNA: TGTGCCAGCAGCTTGGCGCATGAGGGGGTCCAAGAGACCCAGTACTTC

J gene: TRBJ2-5
V gene: TRBV28
clone size: few
D gene: TRBD2
CDR3 protein: CASSLATSGSETQYF
CDR3 DNA: TGTGCCAGCAGTTTAGCGACTAGCGGGAGTGAGACCCAGTACTTC

J gene: TRBJ1-4
V gene: TRBV7-9
clone size: -
D gene: -
CDR3 protein: CASSLWRQREEKLFF
CDR3 DNA: TGTGCCAGCAGCTTATGGCGGCAAAGGGAGGAAAAACTGTTTTTT

J gene: TRBJ1-2
V gene: TRBV6-1
clone size: few
D gene: TRBD1
CDR3 protein: CASSVRWDRGGFYGYTF
CDR3 DNA: TGTGCCAGCAGTGTCCGGTGGGACAGGGGCGGATTCTATGGCTACACCTTC

J gene: TRBJ2-1
V gene: TRBV10-3
clone size: few
D gene: -
CDR3 protein: CAIRDSYNEQFF
CDR3 DNA: TGTGCCATCAGGGACAGCTACAATGAGCAGTTCTTC

J gene: TRBJ2-7
V gene: TRBV10-3
clone size: -
D gene: TRBD1
CDR3 protein: CAISEPDRSSYEQYF
CDR3 DNA: TGTGCCATCAGTGAGCCGGACAGGTCTTCCTACGAGCAGTACTTC

J gene: TRBJ1-1
V gene: TRBV7-2
clone size: -
D gene: -
CDR3 protein: CASSLAGVMNTEAFF
CDR3 DNA: TGTGCCAGCAGCTTAGCGGGAGTCATGAACACTGAAGCTTTCTTT

J gene: TRBJ1-4
V gene: TRBV7-9
clone size: few
D gene: -
CDR3 protein: CASSLYGGLEKLFF
CDR3 DNA: TGTGCCAGCAGCTTATACGGGGGGCTCGAAAAACTGTTTTTT

J gene: TRBJ1-1
V gene: TRBV7-9
clone size: few
D gene: -
CDR3 protein: CASSLGVRDTEAFF
CDR3 DNA: TGTGCCAGCAGCTTAGGAGTGAGGGACACTGAAGCTTTCTTT

J gene: TRBJ2-3
V gene: TRBV5-4
clone size: many
D gene: TRBD2
CDR3 protein: CASSWTGGTSGSADTQYF
CDR3 DNA: TGTGCCAGCAGCTGGACGGGCGGTACTAGCGGGAGTGCAGATACGCAGTATTTT

J gene: TRBJ2-3
V gene: TRBV13
clone size: -
D gene: TRBD2
CDR3 protein: CASSSWDPIAGGVNTQYF
CDR3 DNA: TGTGCCAGCAGCTCGTGGGACCCAATAGCGGGGGGAGTGAATACGCAGTATTTT

J gene: TRBJ2-3
V gene: TRBV10-3
clone size: -
D gene: TRBD2
CDR3 protein: CAISQTSGGADTQYF
CDR3 DNA: TGTGCCATCAGTCAGACTAGCGGGGGTGCAGATACGCAGTATTTT

J gene: TRBJ1-2
V gene: TRBV7-9
clone size: -
D gene: TRBD1
CDR3 protein: CASSGRDRGHLDGYTF
CDR3 DNA: TGTGCCAGCAGCGGCCGGGACAGGGGCCACTTGGATGGCTACACCTTC

J gene: TRBJ1-1
V gene: TRBV27
clone size: few
D gene: -
CDR3 protein: CASRPWTENTEAFF
CDR3 DNA: TGTGCCAGCAGACCGTGGACAGAGAACACTGAAGCTTTCTTT

J gene: TRBJ1-2
V gene: TRBV28
clone size: few
D gene: -
CDR3 protein: CASSFTGGYTF
CDR3 DNA: TGTGCCAGCAGTTTTACCGGGGGCTACACCTTC

J gene: TRBJ2-7
V gene: TRBV5-1
clone size: few
D gene: -
CDR3 protein: CASSLDAEYEQYF
CDR3 DNA: TGCGCCAGCAGCTTGGACGCAGAATACGAGCAGTACTTC

J gene: TRBJ2-3
V gene: TRBV9
clone size: -
D gene: -
CDR3 protein: CASSGTSSDTQYF
CDR3 DNA: TGTGCCAGCAGCGGCACTAGTTCGGATACGCAGTATTTT

J gene: TRBJ2-5
V gene: TRBV5-4
clone size: -
D gene: -
CDR3 protein: CASSKGTLQETQYF
CDR3 DNA: TGTGCCAGCAGCAAGGGGACACTCCAAGAGACCCAGTACTTC

J gene: TRBJ2-5
V gene: TRBV6-5
clone size: -
D gene: TRBD2
CDR3 protein: CASRSRREGEETQYF
CDR3 DNA: TGTGCCAGCCGGAGTAGGCGGGAGGGTGAGGAGACCCAGTACTTC

J gene: TRBJ2-5
V gene: TRBV7-8
clone size: few
D gene: TRBD1
CDR3 protein: CASSRPTGGETQYF
CDR3 DNA: TGTGCCAGCAGCCGTCCGACAGGGGGAGAGACCCAGTACTTC

J gene: TRBJ2-7
V gene: TRBV30
clone size: -
D gene: -
CDR3 protein: CAWSVGQTYEQYF
CDR3 DNA: TGTGCCTGGAGTGTTGGACAGACCTACGAGCAGTACTTC

J gene: TRBJ2-7
V gene: TRBV7-9
clone size: few
D gene: -
CDR3 protein: CATRASAAPYEQYF
CDR3 DNA: TGTGCCACCCGGGCTAGCGCAGCCCCATACGAGCAGTACTTC

J gene: TRBJ2-5
V gene: TRBV29-1
clone size: -
D gene: TRBD1
CDR3 protein: CSVSLWGGQGLAGETQYF
CDR3 DNA: TGCAGCGTTTCCTTATGGGGGGGACAGGGTTTAGCGGGAGAGACCCAGTACTTC

J gene: TRBJ2-5
V gene: TRBV5-1
clone size: few
D gene: TRBD1
CDR3 protein: CASSSGDRGQETQYF
CDR3 DNA: TGCGCCAGCAGCTCTGGGGACAGGGGCCAAGAGACCCAGTACTTC

J gene: TRBJ2-3
V gene: TRBV28
clone size: few
D gene: -
CDR3 protein: CASSQTSPDIASLTQYF
CDR3 DNA: TGTGCCAGCAGCCAGACTTCCCCGGACATCGCTTCTCTAACGCAGTATTTT

J gene: TRBJ2-2
V gene: TRBV5-6
clone size: -
D gene: TRBD1
CDR3 protein: CASSFPGQGSTGELFF
CDR3 DNA: TGTGCCAGCAGCTTTCCGGGACAGGGGTCCACCGGGGAGCTGTTTTTT

J gene: TRBJ2-7
V gene: TRBV28
clone size: -
D gene: -
CDR3 protein: CASSLVVLAHYEQYF
CDR3 DNA: TGTGCCAGCAGCTTAGTGGTACTAGCCCACTACGAGCAGTACTTC

J gene: TRBJ2-1
V gene: TRBV6-1
clone size: few
D gene: -
CDR3 protein: CASSEAIWSGSYNEQFF
CDR3 DNA: TGTGCCAGCAGTGAAGCAATTTGGAGCGGCTCCTACAATGAGCAGTTCTTC

J gene: TRBJ1-1
V gene: TRBV7-9
clone size: few
D gene: -
CDR3 protein: CASRDEGVTEAFF
CDR3 DNA: TGTGCCAGCAGGGACGAGGGTGTGACTGAAGCTTTCTTT

J gene: TRBJ2-1
V gene: TRBV9
clone size: -
D gene: TRBD1
CDR3 protein: CASSARTGDRNEQFF
CDR3 DNA: TGTGCCAGCAGCGCACGGACAGGGGACCGCAATGAGCAGTTCTTC

J gene: TRBJ2-7
V gene: TRBV5-1
clone size: -
D gene: -
CDR3 protein: CASSLDRDRFGEQYF
CDR3 DNA: TGCGCCAGCAGCTTGGACAGGGATCGCTTTGGCGAGCAGTACTTC

J gene: TRBJ1-2
V gene: TRBV5-4
clone size: few
D gene: TRBD1
CDR3 protein: CASSLGQGDGYTF
CDR3 DNA: TGTGCCAGCAGCTTGGGGCAGGGGGATGGCTACACCTTC

J gene: TRBJ1-1
V gene: TRBV2
clone size: many
D gene: -
CDR3 protein: CASTRTLGHTEAFF
CDR3 DNA: TGTGCCAGCACCAGAACTCTGGGCCACACTGAAGCTTTCTTT

J gene: TRBJ1-6
V gene: TRBV18
clone size: -
D gene: -
CDR3 protein: CASSPAETYNSPLHF
CDR3 DNA: TGTGCCAGCTCACCTGCGGAAACCTATAATTCACCCCTCCACTTT

J gene: TRBJ2-7
V gene: TRBV30
clone size: -
D gene: -
CDR3 protein: CAWAGWINEQYF
CDR3 DNA: TGTGCCTGGGCGGGGTGGATAAACGAGCAGTACTTC

J gene: TRBJ2-3
V gene: TRBV9
clone size: -
D gene: TRBD2
CDR3 protein: CASSVTSGLSTDTQYF
CDR3 DNA: TGTGCCAGCAGCGTTACTAGCGGTCTTAGCACAGATACGCAGTATTTT

J gene: TRBJ2-7
V gene: TRBV5-1
clone size: few
D gene: TRBD2
CDR3 protein: CASSLETSSSYEQYF
CDR3 DNA: TGCGCCAGCAGCTTGGAGACTAGCAGCTCCTACGAGCAGTACTTC

J gene: TRBJ2-3
V gene: TRBV5-1
clone size: -
D gene: TRBD2
CDR3 protein: CASSLVGLAGGRGDTQYF
CDR3 DNA: TGCGCCAGCAGCTTGGTAGGACTAGCGGGAGGGCGTGGAGATACGCAGTATTTT